These 25 T cell receptor beta chains came from one sample sequenced in a study of cytomegalovirus exposure and HLA in healthy donors. The PCR ran on 60 Vbeta and 13 Jbeta primers. TCRdb keeps only in-frame clones here, not all; method: immunoSEQ multiplex PCR. Among 70,000 to 95,000 clones listed, around 81% were seen once. Specimen: PBMCs. The source is a man between 18 and 35 years old in good health and CMV-seronegative.

The rearrangement links TRBV29-1 to TRBJ2-1, with TRBD1 as a possible D gene (5 bases). Trimming cost V 6 bases and J 0 bases, with 9 bases left between them. The CDR3 sequence is 13 residues long. The V gene's germline CDR1 is SQVTM and CDR2 ANQGSEA. This CDR3 reads CSVWGSSYNEQFF. The CDR3 nucleotides are TGCAGCGTCTGGGGCTCCTCCTACAATGAGCAGTTCTTC.

J is TRBJ2-1 and V is TRBV11-2; 9 nucleotides agree with TRBD2. Per the germline V gene, CDR1 is SGHAT and CDR2 is FQNNGV. J was trimmed by 1 base and V by 5 bases; bases with no gene match: 6. This CDR3 comprises 16 residues. The CDR3 DNA reads TGTGCCAGCAGCGGTGGGACTAGCCTATCCTACAATGAGCAGTTCTTC. Its protein is CASSGGTSLSYNEQFF.

The chain recombines TRBV5-1 with TRBJ1-1, with no clear D. The length of the CDR3 is 15 residues. V shed 4 bases and J shed 4 bases, with 17 bases lying between them. The germline V gene encodes CDR1 SGHRS and CDR2 YFSETQ. CDR3 amino acids: CASSDPWEGATEAFF. The CDR3 DNA reads TGCGCCAGCAGCGATCCCTGGGAGGGAGCCACTGAAGCTTTCTTT.

This chain uses TRBV6-5 with TRBJ1-2; weak D call: TRBD1 (5 bases). This CDR3 is 15 amino acids long. Germline values: CDR1 MNHEY, CDR2 SVGAGI. V lost 10 bases and J 3 bases, leaving 21 bases between the germline ends. The CDR3 here is CATVQGDSLHYGYTF. In DNA, the CDR3 is TGTGCCACTGTTCAGGGCGATTCCCTCCACTATGGCTACACCTTC.

The chain uses TRBV5-5 and TRBJ2-6, with a weak D call TRBD1 (5 bases). The germline gives CDR1 SGHKS, CDR2 YYEKEE (reference sequence). This CDR3 comprises 16 residues. The V end was cut by 0 bases, the J end by 0 bases, with 7 bases between. DNA of the CDR3: TGTGCCAGCAGCTTGGGACAGACCTCTGGGGCCAACGTCCTGACTTTC. It specifies CASSLGQTSGANVLTF.

The CDR3 sequence: CASNQGPTEEQYF. The CDR3 bases are TGTGCCAGTAACCAAGGTCCGACGGAGGAGCAGTACTTC. This chain connects TRBV19 to TRBJ2-7; D not resolved. Germline CDR1 reads LNHDA; CDR2 reads SQIVND (reference sequence). Trimming shortened V by 7 bases and J by 7 bases, and 17 bases separated the two germline ends. This CDR3 region has 13 residues.

The chain uses TRBV19 and TRBJ1-1, with D unclear. Germline V gene data show CDR1 as LNHDA and CDR2 as SQIVND (reference sequence). The CDR3 runs 12 residues. The V gene lost 2 bases and the J gene lost 5 bases, with 6 bases spanning the gap. CDR3 bases: TGTGCCAGTAGTATATCCCTAACTGAAGCTTTCTTT. Protein: CASSISLTEAFF.

The chain combines TRBV6-1 with TRBJ2-1, with 7 positions matching TRBD2. V shed 3 bases and J 7 bases; nucleotides not matched to a gene: 6. In germline, CDR1 is MNHNS, CDR2 SASEGT. The CDR3 runs to 14 residues. The CDR3: CASSERGRLNEQFF. CDR3 nucleotide sequence: TGTGCCAGCAGTGAGCGGGGGAGACTGAATGAGCAGTTCTTC.

This chain connects TRBV5-5 to TRBJ1-5; weak D call: TRBD1 (6 bases). CDR1 SGHKS and CDR2 YYEKEE come from the germline V gene (reference sequence). V shed 4 bases and J shed 7 bases, with 18 bases lying between them. The CDR3 spans 15 residues. As DNA, the CDR3 is TGTGCCAGCAGCCTAGGGACATTCGATGGGCAGCCCCAGCATTTT. Amino acid sequence: CASSLGTFDGQPQHF.

The rearrangement links TRBV5-4 to TRBJ2-1; TRBD2 matches 14 bases. V shed 3 bases and J 10 bases; nucleotides not matched to a gene: 6. The germline V gene has CDR1 SGHNT and CDR2 YYREEE (reference sequence). The CDR3 runs 15 residues. CDR3 protein: CASSYGLAGGPEQFF. CDR3 DNA: TGTGCCAGCAGCTACGGACTAGCGGGGGGACCCGAGCAGTTCTTC. The complete variable domain, with remaining parts taken from reference TRBV5-4 and TRBJ2-1, reads ETGVTQSPTHLIKTRGQQVTLRCSSQSGHNTVSWYQQALGQGPQFIFQYYREEENGRGNFPPRFSGLQFPNYSSELNVNALELDDSALYLCASSYGLAGGPEQFFGPGTRLTVL.

The rearrangement links TRBV6-5 to TRBJ1-1; TRBD1 agrees at 11 bases. Germline V CDR1 and CDR2: MNHEY, SVGAGI. The CDR3 extends over 15 amino acids. V lost 5 bases to trimming and J lost 1 base; unmatched junction nucleotides: 3. The CDR3 DNA is TGTGCCAGCAGTCGCGGGACAGGGGGGAACACTGAAGCTTTCTTT. Translating gives CASSRGTGGNTEAFF.

The chain uses TRBV7-6 and TRBJ2-5; D perhaps matches TRBD2 (6 bases). The J call may not be correct, given that the DNA end is closer to TRBJ2-7. In germline, CDR1 is SGHVS, CDR2 FNYEAQ. There are 14 residues in the CDR3. The CDR3 DNA reads TGTGCCAGCAGCCCGAGTAGGGAGGCAGGCGAGCAGTACTTC. Its protein is CASSPSREAGEQYF.

This sequence joins TRBV11-3 and TRBJ1-4; tentative D call: TRBD1 (5 bases). CDR1 SGHNT and CDR2 YENEEA come from the germline V gene. Trimming took 2 bases from V and 3 from J, leaving 7 bases between them. The CDR3 length is 14 residues. This CDR3 reads CASSLRGANEKLFF. The CDR3 nucleotides are TGTGCCAGCAGCTTAAGGGGTGCTAATGAAAAACTGTTTTTT.

The genes are TRBV19 and TRBJ1-2; a possible D gene is TRBD1 (6 bases). Trimming cost V 2 bases and J 3 bases, with 13 bases left between them. The CDR3 is 15 amino acids. Germline CDR1 and CDR2: LNHDA and SQIVND (reference sequence). The CDR3 sequence: CASSIWEQGYYGYTF. The CDR3 nucleotides read TGTGCCAGTAGTATATGGGAACAGGGCTACTATGGCTACACCTTC.

The chain uses TRBV9 and TRBJ2-5, with 8 nucleotides matching TRBD1. In germline, CDR1 is SGDLS, CDR2 YYNGEE. The V gene end was trimmed by 2 bases and the J gene end by 5 bases; junction bases not matched to a gene: 11. There are 16 residues in the CDR3. CDR3 DNA sequence: TGTGCCAGCAGCGTGGGGACAGGCTCTTTGGGGGAGACCCAGTACTTC. Residues: CASSVGTGSLGETQYF.

The chain employs TRBV29-1 and TRBJ2-5, with 8 bases fitting TRBD1. The CDR3 consists of 12 residues. V was clipped by 3 bases and J by 5 bases; unmatched bases: 2. CDR1 and CDR2 (germline): SQVTM, ANQGSEA. The CDR3 nucleotides read TGCAGCGTTGACAGGGGGCGTGAGACCCAGTACTTC. Amino acids: CSVDRGRETQYF.

V gene TRBV7-8 combines with J gene TRBJ1-1; maybe TRBD1 (6 bases). Germline CDR1 and CDR2: SGHVS and FQNEAQ. The CDR3 sequence is 14 residues long. V was pared by 1 base and J by 2 bases, with 8 bases between. CDR3 region: CASSLGGGNTEAFF. The CDR3 DNA follows: TGTGCCAGCAGCTTAGGGGGGGGCAACACTGAAGCTTTCTTT.

The rearrangement links TRBV27 to TRBJ2-1, with 7 bases aligning to TRBD1. Unmatched junction bases numbered 10, after V lost 6 bases and J lost 2 bases. CDR1 is MNHEY and CDR2 is SMNVEV in the germline V gene (reference sequence). The CDR3 is made up of 16 amino acids. The CDR3 nucleotides are TGTGCCAGCAGCCCCCCGACAGGGTTGACCTACAATGAGCAGTTCTTC. Translation: CASSPPTGLTYNEQFF.

This clone has just a few counts. The chain is built from TRBV6-1 and TRBJ2-6, with TRBD1 as a possible D gene (6 bases). This CDR3 has 14 residues. Germline CDR1 reads MNHNS; CDR2 reads SASEGT. The V end was cut by 3 bases, the J end by 4 bases, with 7 bases between. CDR3 DNA sequence: TGTGCCAGCAGTGAGGGGACAGGGGCCAACGTCCTGACTTTC. The encoded protein is CASSEGTGANVLTF.

The chain carries TRBV7-8 and TRBJ1-1; the D is unclear. The CDR3 extends over 13 amino acids. The germline CDR1 and CDR2 sequences are SGHVS and FQNEAQ. V dropped 3 bases and J dropped 1 base, with 6 bases sitting between them. The CDR3 DNA is TGTGCCAGCAGCTTGAACACGAACACTGAAGCTTTCTTT. Amino acid sequence: CASSLNTNTEAFF.

The chain couples TRBV20-1 to TRBJ1-2, with TRBD1 identical over 7 bases. Germline V gene lookup returns CDR1 DFQATT and CDR2 SNEGSKA (reference sequence). The CDR3 extends over 10 amino acids. V gave up 4 bases and J gave up 8 bases; unmatched junction bases: 1. The CDR3 region is CSATQGGYTF. The CDR3, as DNA: TGCAGTGCTACACAGGGGGGCTACACCTTC.

This clone came up a few times. V usage is TRBV5-1 and J usage is TRBJ2-7, with TRBD1 identical over 10 bases. CDR3 length: 16 amino acids. Germline loops: CDR1 SGHRS, CDR2 YFSETQ. V was clipped by 4 bases and J by 4 bases; unmatched bases: 11. CDR3 residues: CASSRPIRDRGYEQYF. DNA for the CDR3: TGCGCCAGCAGCAGACCTATCCGGGACAGGGGATACGAGCAGTACTTC.

The chain uses TRBV19 and TRBJ2-6; D remains unclear. In germline, CDR1 is LNHDA, CDR2 SQIVND (reference sequence). V was clipped by 5 bases and J by 0 bases, with 8 bases between them. The CDR3 spans 15 residues. CDR3 region: CASSYTGSGANVLTF. DNA for the CDR3: TGTGCCAGTAGTTATACGGGCTCTGGGGCCAACGTCCTGACTTTC. Variable domain in full (rest from reference TRBV19 and TRBJ2-6): DGGITQSPKYLFRKEGQNVTLSCEQNLNHDAMYWYRQDPGQGLRLIYYSQIVNDFQKGDIAEGYSVSREKKESFPLTVTSAQKNPTAFYLCASSYTGSGANVLTFGAGSRLTVL.

The rearrangement uses TRBV2 and TRBJ1-2, with 7 bases lining up with TRBD1. There are 14 residues in the CDR3. The germline V gene has CDR1 SNHLY and CDR2 FYNNEI. The ends lost 2 bases at V and 11 bases at J; junction bases unmatched: 11. CDR3 sequence reads: CASSETGQTRGYTF. The CDR3 DNA is TGTGCCAGCAGTGAAACGGGACAGACACGGGGATACACCTTC. The full variable domain, completed using reference TRBV2 and TRBJ1-2, is EPEVTQTPSHQVTQMGQEVILRCVPISNHLYFYWYRQILGQKVEFLVSFYNNEISEKSEIFDDQFSVERPDGSNFTLKIRSTKLEDSAMYFCASSETGQTRGYTFGSGTRLTVV.

In its sample, this clone was seen once. The J gene is TRBJ1-4, the V gene TRBV28; maybe TRBD1 (5 bases). Trimming pared 10 bases from V and 6 bases from J, leaving 15 bases between. The CDR3 is made up of 13 amino acids. The germline CDR1 and CDR2 sequences are MDHEN and SYDVKM. CDR3 bases: TGTGCCACCGTAGCCGGGGGGTATGAAAAACTGTTTTTT. This sequence encodes CATVAGGYEKLFF.